This is a list of T cell receptor beta chains from one sample in a study of blood T cell repertoires in COVID-19. Profiled with immunoSEQ multiplex PCR; TCRdb holds only in-frame clones, not every one. The table includes approximately 200,000 clones, around 88% detected once. Sequenced sample: peripheral blood. These TCRs come from a young man with active or convalescent COVID-19. Each CDR3 is given with its conserved first and last residue. The D gene is left open where the match is weak. Clone size is shown for a subset of rows, as once, few, many or a class of expanded clone.

cdr3_nt cdr3_aa d_call v_call clone_size j_call
TGCGCCAGCAGCCAAGAGGAAGTACCGGGACAAGAGGGCTACACCTTC CASSQEEVPGQEGYTF . TRBV4-3 . TRBJ1-2
TGTGCCAGCAGCTGGTTTCAAAGCATTAACACCGGGGAGCTGTTTTTT CASSWFQSINTGELFF . TRBV7-9 . TRBJ2-2
TGCGCCAGCAGCCAAGAAGGGACTCCCTCCGGGGAGCTGTTTTTT CASSQEGTPSGELFF . TRBV4-1 . TRBJ2-2
TGTGCTAGTGGTTTGGGGACTACATCGGGTGGGACCCAGTACTTC CASGLGTTSGGTQYF . TRBV12-5 . TRBJ2-5
TGCAGCGTTGGATGGGGGGACAGGGCGTTCTTT CSVGWGDRAFF TRBD1 TRBV29-1 . TRBJ1-1
TGTGCCAGCAGTCACAGGGGCACAGATACGCAGTATTTT CASSHRGTDTQYF . TRBV6-5 . TRBJ2-3
TGTGCCAGCAGCGCCAGGGACAGGGTAGGAGATACGCAGTATTTT CASSARDRVGDTQYF TRBD1 TRBV7-9 . TRBJ2-3
TGTGCCAGCAGCCGGGACAGGGTCGTTTCACCCCTCCACTTT CASSRDRVVSPLHF TRBD1 TRBV14 . TRBJ1-6
TGTGCCAGCAGCTTAGGCAGCTCCTATAATTCACCCCTCCACTTT CASSLGSSYNSPLHF . TRBV7-2 . TRBJ1-6
TGTGCCAGCTCGACTAGCCCATATAAAAACATTCAGTACTTC CASSTSPYKNIQYF TRBD2 TRBV18 . TRBJ2-4
TGTGCCAGCAGTGAAGGGGGGCATGAGCAGTTCTTC CASSEGGHEQFF . TRBV2 . TRBJ2-1
TGTGCCAGCTGGGGTATCCGGGGACACGAAGATACGCAGTATTTT CASWGIRGHEDTQYF . TRBV27 . TRBJ2-3
TGTGCCAGCAGGCCTATAGGACTAGCGGGAGGGGGGCAGTACTTC CASRPIGLAGGGQYF TRBD2 TRBV28 once TRBJ2-7
TGTGCCAGCAGCGTAGCACAGGGGCATGGCTACACCTTC CASSVAQGHGYTF TRBD1 TRBV9 few TRBJ1-2
TGTGCCAGTAGTATACGCCCGGGACAGGCGTCCTACGAGCAGTACTTC CASSIRPGQASYEQYF TRBD1 TRBV19 . TRBJ2-7
TGCGCCAGCAGCTCCCTGGCGGGGTCACCAACCGGGGAGCTGTTTTTT CASSSLAGSPTGELFF . TRBV5-1 . TRBJ2-2
TGTGCCACGCAAGTCGGTTCAACCTCGGGGAACTATGGCTACACCTTC CATQVGSTSGNYGYTF . TRBV19 . TRBJ1-2
TGTGCACACACTAGCGCCAGCACAGATACGCAGTATTTT CAHTSASTDTQYF TRBD2 TRBV30 . TRBJ2-3
TGTGCCAGCAGGCTTACTAGCGGCGCCTCAACCGAGCAGTTCTTC CASRLTSGASTEQFF TRBD2 TRBV3-1/TRBV3-2 . TRBJ2-1
TGCAGCGTTAGGTACGGGTTGACTGAAGCTTTCTTT CSVRYGLTEAFF . TRBV29-1 . TRBJ1-1
TGCGCCAGCAGCGTATCGACAGGGGGCCCCTACGAGCAGTACTTC CASSVSTGGPYEQYF TRBD1 TRBV5-1 . TRBJ2-7
TGTGCCAGTACCCGTAGCAATCAGCCCCAGCATTTT CASTRSNQPQHF . TRBV19 . TRBJ1-5
TGTGCCAGCTCGGGGGGCCTGGGCAATTCACCCCTCCACTTT CASSGGLGNSPLHF . TRBV19 . TRBJ1-6
TGTGCCAGCAGCCACCCTCCGGGGAACACTGAAGCTTTCTTT CASSHPPGNTEAFF . TRBV4-2 . TRBJ1-1
TGTGCCAGCAGCTCGGGGTTAGGAAGCGGGAGGGGATACAATGAGCAGTTCTTC CASSSGLGSGRGYNEQFF TRBD2 TRBV5-4 . TRBJ2-1
TGTGCCAGCAGTTACTACCGGGTGAACACTGAAGCTTTCTTT CASSYYRVNTEAFF . TRBV6-5 . TRBJ1-1
TGTGCCAGCAGCCGCGGGAGATCAGTGGAGACCCAGTACTTC CASSRGRSVETQYF TRBD2 TRBV7-8 . TRBJ2-5